This T cell receptor beta chain comes out of a study of regulatory T cells in long-lasting Graves disease. Whole-study findings and limits: Persistent disease favored TRBV28, TRBJ1-2 and TRBJ2-5. Patients with persistent Graves' had lower TCR diversity than newly diagnosed patients. Relative to new patients (under 1,000), persistent patients exhibited greater sharing of public clonotypes (about 2,700).

Indicated time point: persistent/refractory GD, antithyroid drugs over 5 years with positive TRAb. The TCR library was prepared using RNA isolated from PBMCs. In Xi'an, China, an endocrinology department was the source of patients. Combining iRepertoire HTBI primers with Arm-PCR of CDR3 regions, the authors built TCR beta libraries. TCRdb reprocessed the multiplex PCR reads via MiXCR and lists one record per CDR3 protein. The sample consists of 400,000 to 500,000 distinct CDR3 sequences, approximately 22% of them appearing once. Trimming removed 1 base at V and 5 bases at J, with 8 bases between. CDR1 and CDR2 (germline): LNHDA, SQIVND (reference sequence). The CDR3 covers 14 residues. As concerns this clonotype: Its target is not known.

The TCR sequence derives from a female donor with Graves disease. This sequence joins TRBV19 and TRBJ1-4; D is unresolved. The starting material was peripheral blood mononuclear cells (PBMCs), obtained when the disease was refractory, from a patient treated with antithyroid drugs. Here the CDR3 reads CASSIVAANEKLFF. The DNA of the CDR3 is TGTGCCAGTAGTATAGTGGCAGCAAATGAAAAACTGTTTTTT.